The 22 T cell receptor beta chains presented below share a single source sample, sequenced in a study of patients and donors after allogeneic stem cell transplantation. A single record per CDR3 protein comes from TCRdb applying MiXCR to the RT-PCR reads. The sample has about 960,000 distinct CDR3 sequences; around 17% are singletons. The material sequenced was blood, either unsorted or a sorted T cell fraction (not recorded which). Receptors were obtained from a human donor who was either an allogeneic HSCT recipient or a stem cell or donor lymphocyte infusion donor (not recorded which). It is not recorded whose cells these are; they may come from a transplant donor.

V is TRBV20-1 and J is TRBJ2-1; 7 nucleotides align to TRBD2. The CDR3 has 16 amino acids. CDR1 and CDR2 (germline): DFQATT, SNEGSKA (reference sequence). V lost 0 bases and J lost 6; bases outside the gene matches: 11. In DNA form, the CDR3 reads TGCAGTGCTAGAGATTATCGTGCGGGAGTCGGCAATGAGCAGTTCTTC. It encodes CSARDYRAGVGNEQFF.

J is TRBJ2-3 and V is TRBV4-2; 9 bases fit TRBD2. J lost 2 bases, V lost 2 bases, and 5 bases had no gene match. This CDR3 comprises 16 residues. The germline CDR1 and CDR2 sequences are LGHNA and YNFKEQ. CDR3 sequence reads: CASSQRIAGDTDTQYF. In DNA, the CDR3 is TGTGCCAGCAGCCAAAGGATAGCGGGAGACACAGATACGCAGTATTTT.

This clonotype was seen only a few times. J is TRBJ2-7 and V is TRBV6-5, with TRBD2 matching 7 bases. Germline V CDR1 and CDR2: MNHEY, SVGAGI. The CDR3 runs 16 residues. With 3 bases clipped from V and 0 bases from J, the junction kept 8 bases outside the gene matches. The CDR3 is CASSYFGGSRSYEQYF. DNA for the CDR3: TGTGCCAGCAGTTATTTCGGCGGGAGCCGCTCCTACGAGCAGTACTTC.

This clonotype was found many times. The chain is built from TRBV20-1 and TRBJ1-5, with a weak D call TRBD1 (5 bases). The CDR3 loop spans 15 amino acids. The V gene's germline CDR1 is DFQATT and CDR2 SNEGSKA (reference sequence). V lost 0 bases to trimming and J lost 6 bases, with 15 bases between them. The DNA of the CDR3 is TGCAGTGCTAGAGATAATGGGGGATTTCCTCAGCCCCAGCATTTT. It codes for CSARDNGGFPQPQHF.

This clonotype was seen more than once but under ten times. The CDR3 here is CASSLQGGGEQYF. The CDR3 nucleotides read TGTGCCAGCAGCCTACAGGGTGGAGGCGAGCAGTACTTC. The chain is built from TRBV6-1 and TRBJ2-7, with TRBD1 as a possible D gene (6 bases). This CDR3 contains 13 residues. CDR1 is MNHNS and CDR2 is SASEGT in the germline V gene. V gave up 6 bases and J gave up 6 bases, with 15 bases separating them.

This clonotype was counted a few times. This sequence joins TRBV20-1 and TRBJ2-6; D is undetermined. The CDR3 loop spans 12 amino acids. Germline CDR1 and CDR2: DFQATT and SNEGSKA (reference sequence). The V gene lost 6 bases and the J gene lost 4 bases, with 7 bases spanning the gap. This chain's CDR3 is CSASLGANVLTF. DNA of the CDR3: TGCAGTGCATCACTGGGGGCCAACGTCCTGACTTTC.

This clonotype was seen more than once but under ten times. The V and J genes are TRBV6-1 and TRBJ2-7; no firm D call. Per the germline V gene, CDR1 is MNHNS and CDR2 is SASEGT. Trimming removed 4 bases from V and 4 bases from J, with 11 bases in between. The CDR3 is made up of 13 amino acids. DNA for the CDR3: TGTGCCAGCAGTGCTGAACAGCCGTACGAGCAGTACTTC. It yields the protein CASSAEQPYEQYF.

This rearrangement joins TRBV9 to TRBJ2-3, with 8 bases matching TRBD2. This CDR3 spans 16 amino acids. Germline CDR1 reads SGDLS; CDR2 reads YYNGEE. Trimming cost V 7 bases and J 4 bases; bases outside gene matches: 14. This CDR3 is CASHSGSPRGADTQYF. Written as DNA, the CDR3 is TGTGCCAGCCACAGCGGGAGTCCTCGAGGGGCAGATACGCAGTATTTT.

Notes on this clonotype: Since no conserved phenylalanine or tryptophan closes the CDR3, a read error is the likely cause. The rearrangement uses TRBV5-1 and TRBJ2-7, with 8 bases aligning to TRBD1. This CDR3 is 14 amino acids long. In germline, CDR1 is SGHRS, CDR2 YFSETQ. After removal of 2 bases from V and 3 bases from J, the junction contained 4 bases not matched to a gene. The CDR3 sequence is CASSFGQGRYEQYL. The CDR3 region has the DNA TGCGCCAGCAGCTTCGGACAGGGCCGCTACGAGCAGTACCTC.

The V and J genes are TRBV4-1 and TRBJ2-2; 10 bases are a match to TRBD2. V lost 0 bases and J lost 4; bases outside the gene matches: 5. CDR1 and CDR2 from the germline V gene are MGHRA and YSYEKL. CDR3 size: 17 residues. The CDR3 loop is CASSQDVQRGGTGELFF. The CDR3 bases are TGCGCCAGCAGCCAAGATGTTCAGCGGGGGGGCACCGGGGAGCTGTTTTTT.

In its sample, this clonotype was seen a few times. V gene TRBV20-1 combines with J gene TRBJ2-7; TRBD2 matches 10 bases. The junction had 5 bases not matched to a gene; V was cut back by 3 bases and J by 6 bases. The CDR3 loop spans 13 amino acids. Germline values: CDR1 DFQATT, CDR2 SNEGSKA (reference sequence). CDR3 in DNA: TGCAGTGCTAGTGTGGGACTAGCGACCGAGCAGTACTTC. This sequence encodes CSASVGLATEQYF.

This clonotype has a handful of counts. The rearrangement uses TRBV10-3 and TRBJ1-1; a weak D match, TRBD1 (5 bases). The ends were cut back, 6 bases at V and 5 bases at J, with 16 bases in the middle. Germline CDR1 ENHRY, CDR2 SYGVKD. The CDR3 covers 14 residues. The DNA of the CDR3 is TGTGCCATCAGAAGCAGGGCGGTGGGAACTGAAGCTTTCTTT. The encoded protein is CAIRSRAVGTEAFF.

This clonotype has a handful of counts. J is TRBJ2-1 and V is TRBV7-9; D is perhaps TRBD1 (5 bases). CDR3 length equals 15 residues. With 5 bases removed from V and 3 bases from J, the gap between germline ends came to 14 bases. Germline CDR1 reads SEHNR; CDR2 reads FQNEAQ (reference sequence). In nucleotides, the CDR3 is TGTGCCAGCAGCCGAATAGGGGTGGGCTACAATGAGCAGTTCTTC. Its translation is CASSRIGVGYNEQFF. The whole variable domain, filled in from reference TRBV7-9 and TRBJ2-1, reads DTGVSQNPRHKITKRGQNVTFRCDPISEHNRLYWYRQTLGQGPEFLTYFQNEAQLEKSRLLSDRFSAERPKGSFSTLEIQRTEQGDSAMYLCASSRIGVGYNEQFFGPGTRLTVL.

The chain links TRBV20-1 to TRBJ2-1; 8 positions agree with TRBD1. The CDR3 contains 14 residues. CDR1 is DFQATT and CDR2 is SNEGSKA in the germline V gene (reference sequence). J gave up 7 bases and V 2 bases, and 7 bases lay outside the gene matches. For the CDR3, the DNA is TGCAGTGCTAGAATAGGACAGGGAAAAAATGAGCAGTTCTTC. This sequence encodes CSARIGQGKNEQFF.

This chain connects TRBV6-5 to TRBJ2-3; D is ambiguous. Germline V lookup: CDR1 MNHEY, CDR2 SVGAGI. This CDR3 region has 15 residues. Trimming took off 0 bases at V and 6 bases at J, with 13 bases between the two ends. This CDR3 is CASSYSSYPSDTQYF. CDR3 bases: TGTGCCAGCAGTTACTCGAGCTACCCCTCGGATACGCAGTATTTT.

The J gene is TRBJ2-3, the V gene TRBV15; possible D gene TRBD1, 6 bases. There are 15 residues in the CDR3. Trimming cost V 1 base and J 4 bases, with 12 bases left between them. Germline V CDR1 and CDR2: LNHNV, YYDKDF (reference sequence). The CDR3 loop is CATSRAHQGSDTQYF. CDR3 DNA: TGTGCCACCAGCAGAGCCCACCAGGGGTCAGATACGCAGTATTTT.

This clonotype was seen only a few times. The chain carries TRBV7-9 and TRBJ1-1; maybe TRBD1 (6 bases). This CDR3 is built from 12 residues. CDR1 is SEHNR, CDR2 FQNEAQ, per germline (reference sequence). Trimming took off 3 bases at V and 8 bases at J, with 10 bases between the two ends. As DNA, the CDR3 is TGTGCCAGCAGCTTCGACAGGCCCGAAGCTTTCTTT. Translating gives CASSFDRPEAFF. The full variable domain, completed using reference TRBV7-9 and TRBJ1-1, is DTGVSQNPRHKITKRGQNVTFRCDPISEHNRLYWYRQTLGQGPEFLTYFQNEAQLEKSRLLSDRFSAERPKGSFSTLEIQRTEQGDSAMYLCASSFDRPEAFFGQGTRLTVV.

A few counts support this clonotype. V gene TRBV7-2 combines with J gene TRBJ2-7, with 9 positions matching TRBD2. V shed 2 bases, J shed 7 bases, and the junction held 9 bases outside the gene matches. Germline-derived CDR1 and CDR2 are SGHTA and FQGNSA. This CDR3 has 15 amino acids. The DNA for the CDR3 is TGTGCCAGCAGCTTAAGTGCTAGCGGGGCAGTTGAGCAGTACTTC. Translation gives CASSLSASGAVEQYF.

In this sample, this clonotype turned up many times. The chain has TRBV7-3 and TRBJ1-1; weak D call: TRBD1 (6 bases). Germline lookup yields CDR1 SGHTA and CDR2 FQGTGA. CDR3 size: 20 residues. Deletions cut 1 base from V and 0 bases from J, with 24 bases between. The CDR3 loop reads CASSLKDRPFHRFMNTEAFF. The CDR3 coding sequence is TGTGCCAGCAGCTTAAAAGACAGGCCTTTCCACCGATTCATGAACACTGAAGCTTTCTTT. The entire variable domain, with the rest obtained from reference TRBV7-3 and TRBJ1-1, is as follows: GAGVSQTPSNKVTEKGKYVELRCDPISGHTALYWYRQSLGQGPEFLIYFQGTGAADDSGLPNDRFFAVRPEGSVSTLKIQRTERGDSAVYLCASSLKDRPFHRFMNTEAFFGQGTRLTVV.

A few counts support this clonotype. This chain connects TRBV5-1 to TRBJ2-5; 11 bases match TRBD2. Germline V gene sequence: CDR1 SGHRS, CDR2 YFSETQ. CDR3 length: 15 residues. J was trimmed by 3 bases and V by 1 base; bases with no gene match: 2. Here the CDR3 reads CASSLKLAGEETQYF. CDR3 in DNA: TGCGCCAGCAGCTTGAAACTAGCGGGAGAAGAGACCCAGTACTTC.

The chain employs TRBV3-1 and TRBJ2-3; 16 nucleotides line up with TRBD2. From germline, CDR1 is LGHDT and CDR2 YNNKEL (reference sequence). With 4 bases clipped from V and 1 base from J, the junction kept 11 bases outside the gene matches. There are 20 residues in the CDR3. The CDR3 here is CASSLWGLAGGPGGTDTQYF. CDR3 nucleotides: TGTGCCAGCAGCCTATGGGGACTAGCGGGGGGGCCTGGTGGCACAGATACGCAGTATTTT.

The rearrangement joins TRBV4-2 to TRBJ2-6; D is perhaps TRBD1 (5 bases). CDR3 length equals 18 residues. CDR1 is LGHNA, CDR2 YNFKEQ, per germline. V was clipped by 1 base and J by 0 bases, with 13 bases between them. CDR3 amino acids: CASSQVDSPISGANVLTF. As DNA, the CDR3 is TGTGCCAGCAGCCAAGTCGACAGTCCCATCTCTGGGGCCAACGTCCTGACTTTC.